Listed here are 21 T cell receptor beta chains from one sample, sequenced in a study of T cells in Graves' hyperthyroidism and ophthalmopathy. The CDR3 regions of TCR beta were amplified from RNA transcripts. During a first-round RT-PCR of the TCR CDR3, the HTBI primer set was used. TCRdb independently ran MiXCR on the multiplex PCR reads; one entry per CDR3 protein. Counted here are 300,000 to 400,000 distinct CDR3 sequences, around a sixth occurring once; the ten biggest clones make up about half. Material: blood. The receptors originated from a woman in her fifties or sixties with Graves' hyperthyroidism.

In this sample, this clonotype turned up many times. The chain carries TRBV19 and TRBJ1-1; 8 positions match TRBD1. Trimming at V came to 6 bases and at J to 3 bases, leaving 9 bases not matched to a gene. The CDR3 is 15 amino acids. The germline gives CDR1 LNHDA, CDR2 SQIVND (reference sequence). The CDR3 DNA reads as TGTGCCAGTAGAACTCAGACAGGGGCGGACACTGAAGCTTTCTTT. This gives the protein CASRTQTGADTEAFF.

This clonotype was seen only a few times. This rearrangement joins TRBV9 to TRBJ2-3; TRBD2 matches 8 bases. CDR1 is SGDLS and CDR2 is YYNGEE in the germline V gene. V gave up 0 bases and J gave up 5 bases; unmatched junction bases: 8. The CDR3 has 16 amino acids. The CDR3 sequence is CASSVAVGRAEDTQYF. In DNA form, the CDR3 reads TGTGCCAGCAGCGTAGCGGTCGGGAGGGCCGAAGATACGCAGTATTTT.

This clonotype was seen at least ten times. The genes are TRBV11-2 and TRBJ1-2; the D is unclear. This CDR3 is 15 amino acids long. Germline V CDR1 and CDR2: SGHAT, FQNNGV. V lost 2 bases and J lost 7, with 17 bases in between. CDR3 coding DNA: TGTGCCAGCAGCTTAACGGGAGGAGGTCTGGGTGGCTACACCTTC. Its translation is CASSLTGGGLGGYTF.

The chain joins TRBV7-9 to TRBJ1-5, with 8 bases that match TRBD1. This CDR3 comprises 16 residues. J lost 0 bases, V lost 5 bases, and 6 bases had no gene match. Germline CDR1 and CDR2: SEHNR and FQNEAQ (reference sequence). The CDR3 DNA follows: TGTGCCAGCAGCCCTGGACAGGGAGGTAGCAATCAGCCCCAGCATTTT. Amino acid sequence: CASSPGQGGSNQPQHF.

This clonotype was observed many times. The CDR3 loop reads CASSSRDGTNEKLFF. The CDR3 DNA sequence: TGTGCCAGCTCCAGTAGGGACGGGACTAATGAAAAACTGTTTTTT. The chain uses TRBV18 and TRBJ1-4, with D tentatively TRBD1 (5 bases). Germline CDR1 and CDR2: KGHSH and LQKENI. The ends were cut back, 6 bases at V and 2 bases at J, with 13 bases in the middle. This CDR3 contains 15 residues.

The V call is TRBV2, the J call TRBJ2-3; 9 nucleotides agree with TRBD1. Germline V gene lookup returns CDR1 SNHLY and CDR2 FYNNEI. Germline trimming cut 8 bases from V and 4 bases from J; bases unmatched to any gene: 7. The CDR3 is 14 amino acids. CDR3 protein: CASGGTGRADTQYF. The CDR3 bases are TGTGCCAGCGGAGGGACAGGGCGAGCAGATACGCAGTATTTT.

This clonotype was detected ten times or more. DNA for the CDR3: TGCGCCAGCAGCTTCGGACAGGGGGCATCCACTGAAGCTTTCTTT. It is translated as CASSFGQGASTEAFF. V is TRBV5-1 and J is TRBJ1-1, with 11 positions matching TRBD1. The J segment lost 4 bases and the V segment lost 2 bases, leaving 4 bases of the junction unmatched. The V gene's germline CDR1 is SGHRS and CDR2 YFSETQ. CDR3 size: 15 residues.

Concerning this clonotype itself: A much larger clone sits a single nucleotide away, making a read error possible. J is TRBJ1-2 and V is TRBV28, with 8 bases identical to TRBD1. Germline V gene sequence: CDR1 MDHEN, CDR2 SYDVKM. The CDR3 runs 16 residues. V gave up 3 bases and J gave up 4 bases; unmatched junction bases: 10. CDR3 sequence: CASSLTRGRVVYGYTF. CDR3 nucleotide sequence: TGTGCCAGCAGTTTGACCAGGGGGCGCGTGGTCTATGGCTACACCTTC.

The table lists this clonotype with many counts. The chain links TRBV2 to TRBJ2-3; 7 bases map to TRBD2. The CDR3 spans 15 residues. V lost 6 bases, J lost 4 bases, and 10 bases stayed unmatched. Germline V gene sequence: CDR1 SNHLY, CDR2 FYNNEI. This CDR3 reads CASRVRAGASDTQYF. The DNA for the CDR3 is TGTGCCAGCAGGGTGAGGGCGGGAGCGTCAGATACGCAGTATTTT.

This clonotype was detected many times. CDR3: CASSLPVVGNTEAFF. In nucleotides, the CDR3 is TGTGCCAGCAGCTTACCGGTGGTGGGGAACACTGAAGCTTTCTTT. This chain joins TRBV11-2 and TRBJ1-1; D unresolved. CDR1 is SGHAT and CDR2 is FQNNGV in the germline V gene. The CDR3 is 15 residues long. Trimming took 2 bases from V and 1 from J, leaving 11 bases between them.

This clonotype came up many times. The chain is built from TRBV6-2 or TRBV6-3 and TRBJ2-3; maybe TRBD1 (5 bases). V was shortened by 8 bases and J by 0 bases, with 15 bases between the two germline ends. The CDR3 extends over 15 amino acids. Germline V gives CDR1 MNHEY, CDR2 SVGEGT. CDR3 bases: TGTGCCAGCGGACCTTGGACACCGAGCACAGATACGCAGTATTTT. Translation gives CASGPWTPSTDTQYF.

The table lists this clonotype with a few counts. This chain uses TRBV11-2 with TRBJ2-1; the match to TRBD2 covers 11 bases. The CDR3 sequence is 16 residues long. The germline gives CDR1 SGHAT, CDR2 FQNNGV. V was pared by 1 base and J by 7 bases, with 6 bases of the junction left unmatched. DNA of the CDR3: TGTGCCAGCAGCTTAGTGACGGGACTAGCGGAAAATGAGCAGTTCTTC. It yields the protein CASSLVTGLAENEQFF. Drawing the rest from reference TRBV11-2 and TRBJ2-1, the complete variable domain is EAGVAQSPRYKIIEKRQSVAFWCNPISGHATLYWYQQILGQGPKLLIQFQNNGVVDDSQLPKDRFSAERLKGVDSTLKIQPAKLEDSAVYLCASSLVTGLAENEQFFGPGTRLTVL.

This clonotype occurred many times. This chain joins TRBV12-3 or TRBV12-4 and TRBJ2-3, with 7 bases matching TRBD2. The length of the CDR3 is 15 residues. Unmatched junction bases numbered 8, after V lost 5 bases and J lost 3 bases. CDR3 region: CASSPLGRGTDTQYF. The CDR3 DNA is TGTGCCAGCAGTCCGCTTGGGCGGGGGACAGATACGCAGTATTTT.

This clonotype was recorded at least ten times. The CDR3 protein is CASSLGNHNEQFF. Written as DNA, the CDR3 is TGCGCCAGCAGCTTGGGGAACCACAATGAGCAGTTCTTC. The rearrangement links TRBV5-1 to TRBJ2-1; no clear D gene. Trimming shortened V by 0 bases and J by 5 bases, and 6 bases separated the two germline ends. Germline V gives CDR1 SGHRS, CDR2 YFSETQ. The CDR3 sequence is 13 residues long.

The gene calls are TRBV6-1 and TRBJ2-7; D gene unclear. This CDR3 has 11 residues. Deletions cut 5 bases from V and 3 bases from J, with 5 bases between. Germline CDR1 reads MNHNS; CDR2 reads SASEGT. CDR3 residues: CASSRHYEQYF. The CDR3 region has the DNA TGTGCCAGCAGTAGACACTACGAGCAGTACTTC.

J is TRBJ2-7 and V is TRBV6-1, with D possibly being TRBD2 (6 bases). Trimming shortened V by 7 bases and J by 0 bases, and 13 bases separated the two germline ends. This CDR3 spans 14 amino acids. CDR1 MNHNS and CDR2 SASEGT come from the germline V gene. CDR3 sequence reads: CASKKSGSSYEQYF. The CDR3 region has the DNA TGTGCCAGCAAAAAAAGCGGGTCCTCCTACGAGCAGTACTTC.

In its sample, this clonotype was seen many times. This chain uses TRBV12-3 or TRBV12-4 with TRBJ1-6; the D is unclear. V dropped 3 bases and J dropped 11 bases, with 8 bases sitting between them. The CDR3 totals 12 residues. Written as DNA, the CDR3 is TGTGCCAGCAGTTTTGAGAAGGCACCCCTCCACTTT. It encodes CASSFEKAPLHF.

This clonotype was counted only a few times. J is TRBJ2-5 and V is TRBV7-9, with a possible D match to TRBD1 (6 bases). The CDR3 contains 16 residues. V shed 5 bases and J shed 0 bases, with 16 bases lying between them. Per germline, CDR1 SEHNR and CDR2 FQNEAQ (reference sequence). The CDR3 protein is CASSPQGTWYQETQYF. The CDR3 nucleotides are TGTGCCAGCAGCCCGCAGGGGACCTGGTACCAAGAGACCCAGTACTTC.

This clonotype has only a few counts. The chain employs TRBV20-1 and TRBJ1-2; a weak D match, TRBD1 (6 bases). This CDR3 contains 11 residues. V was shortened by 3 bases and J by 5 bases, with 7 bases between the two germline ends. CDR1 is DFQATT, CDR2 SNEGSKA, per germline (reference sequence). The CDR3 DNA reads TGCAGTGCTAGGGGGACATATGGCTACACCTTC. This encodes CSARGTYGYTF.

The table lists this clonotype with many counts. The rearrangement joins TRBV28 to TRBJ2-5; D unresolved. The CDR3 is 17 amino acids. Trimming removed 2 bases from V and 2 bases from J, with 18 bases in between. Germline V gives CDR1 MDHEN, CDR2 SYDVKM. The CDR3: CASSLLVRSHLQETQYF. The CDR3 bases are TGTGCCAGCAGTTTACTGGTGCGATCGCACTTACAAGAGACCCAGTACTTC.

Only one count was recorded for this clonotype. The rearrangement links TRBV6-4 to TRBJ2-3, with D unresolved. In germline, CDR1 is MRHNA, CDR2 SNTAGT. This CDR3 is built from 15 residues. Trimming cost V 0 bases and J 2 bases, with 9 bases left between them. CDR3 residues: CASSDSPDPTDTQYF. CDR3 bases: TGTGCCAGCAGTGACTCCCCGGACCCCACAGATACGCAGTATTTT.